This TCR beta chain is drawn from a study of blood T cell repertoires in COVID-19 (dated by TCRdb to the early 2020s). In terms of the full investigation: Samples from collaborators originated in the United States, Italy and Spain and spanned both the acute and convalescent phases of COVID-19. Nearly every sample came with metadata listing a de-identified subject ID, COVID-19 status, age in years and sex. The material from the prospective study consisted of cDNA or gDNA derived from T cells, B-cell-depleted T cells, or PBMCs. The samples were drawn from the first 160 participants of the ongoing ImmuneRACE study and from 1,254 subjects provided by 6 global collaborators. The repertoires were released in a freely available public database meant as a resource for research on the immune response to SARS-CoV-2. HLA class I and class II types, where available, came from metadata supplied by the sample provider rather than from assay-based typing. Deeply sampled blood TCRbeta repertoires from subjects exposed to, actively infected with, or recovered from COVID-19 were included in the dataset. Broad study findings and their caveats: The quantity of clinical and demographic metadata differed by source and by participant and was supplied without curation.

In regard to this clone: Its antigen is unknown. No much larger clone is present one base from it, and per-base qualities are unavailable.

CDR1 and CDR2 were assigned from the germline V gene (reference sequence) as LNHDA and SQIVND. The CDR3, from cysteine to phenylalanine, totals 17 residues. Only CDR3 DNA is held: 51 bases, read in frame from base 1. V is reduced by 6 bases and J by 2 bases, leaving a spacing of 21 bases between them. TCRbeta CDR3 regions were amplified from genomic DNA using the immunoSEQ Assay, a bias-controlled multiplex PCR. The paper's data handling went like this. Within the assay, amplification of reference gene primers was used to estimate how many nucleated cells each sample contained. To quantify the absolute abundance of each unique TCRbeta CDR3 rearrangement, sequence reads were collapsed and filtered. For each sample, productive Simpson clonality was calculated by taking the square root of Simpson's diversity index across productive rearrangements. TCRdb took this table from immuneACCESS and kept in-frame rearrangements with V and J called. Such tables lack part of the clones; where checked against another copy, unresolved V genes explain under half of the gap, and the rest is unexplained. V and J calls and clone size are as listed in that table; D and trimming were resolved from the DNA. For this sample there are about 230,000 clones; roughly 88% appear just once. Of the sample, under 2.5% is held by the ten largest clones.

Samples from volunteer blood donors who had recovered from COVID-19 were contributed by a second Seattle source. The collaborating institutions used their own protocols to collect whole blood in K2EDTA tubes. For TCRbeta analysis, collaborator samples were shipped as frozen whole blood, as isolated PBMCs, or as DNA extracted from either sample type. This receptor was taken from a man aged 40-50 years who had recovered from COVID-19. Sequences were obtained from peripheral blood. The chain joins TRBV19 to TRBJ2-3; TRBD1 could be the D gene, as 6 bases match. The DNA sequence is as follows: TGTGCCAGTAGCAACCGAACAGGGCAGAGACTCACAGATACGCAGTATTTT. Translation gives CASSNRTGQRLTDTQYF.